The 18 T cell receptor beta chains given below trace back to one sample, sequenced in a study of cytomegalovirus exposure and HLA in healthy donors (TCRdb year 2017). Library generation was performed with the immunoSEQ multiplex PCR assay. For the multiplex PCR, a mixture combining 60 forward primers for TCR Vbeta segments and 13 reverse primers for TCR Jbeta segments was used. In its TCRdb copy, this immuneACCESS table keeps in-frame sequences only and misses some clones. Where compared with another copy, unresolved V genes explain less than half of these, and the others have no known cause. This sample's records show fewer than 200,000 clones. In total, the top ten clones hold 6.5% of the sample. The sequenced sample was PBMCs. The receptors were gathered from a man in his thirties or forties in good health and CMV-seronegative.

The genes are TRBV28 and TRBJ1-1, with a possible D match to TRBD1 (5 bases). V was cut by 3 bases and J by 1 base, with 21 bases left in between. The CDR3 covers 18 residues. From germline, CDR1 is MDHEN and CDR2 SYDVKM. CDR3 sequence (DNA): TGTGCCAGCAGTTTTCCATTAAAGCCTGGGGGGGAGAACACTGAAGCTTTCTTT. This encodes CASSFPLKPGGENTEAFF.

Here the CDR3 reads CASSDPRTGIEKLFF. CDR3 nucleotide sequence: TGTGCCAGCAGTGACCCGCGGACAGGGATTGAAAAACTGTTTTTT. The chain employs TRBV25-1 and TRBJ1-4; 8 bases are a match to TRBD1. The junction had 7 bases not matched to a gene; V was cut back by 3 bases and J by 7 bases. The CDR3 totals 15 residues. Germline CDR1 and CDR2: MGHDK and SYGVNS.

This chain uses TRBV18 with TRBJ2-7; D is possibly TRBD1 (6 bases). Trimming cost V 2 bases and J 3 bases, with 20 bases left between them. CDR1 is KGHSH and CDR2 is LQKENI in the germline V gene. The CDR3 loop spans 17 amino acids. The CDR3 region has the DNA TGTGCCAGCTCACCAGCAAGTGGGTCAGGGGACCACTACGAGCAGTACTTC. Amino acid sequence: CASSPASGSGDHYEQYF.

This chain connects TRBV4-2 to TRBJ1-5, with 10 bases aligning to TRBD1. The germline V gene encodes CDR1 LGHNA and CDR2 YNFKEQ. V lost 5 bases to trimming and J lost 0 bases; unmatched junction nucleotides: 1. This CDR3 is 15 amino acids long. The CDR3 DNA follows: TGTGCCAGCAGCGGGACAGGGGATAGCAATCAGCCCCAGCATTTT. Its protein product is CASSGTGDSNQPQHF.

The rearrangement joins TRBV21-1 to TRBJ2-2; the D call in the table, TRBD1, was not verified against the DNA. TRBV21-1 is termed a pseudogene. The CDR3 loop spans 17 amino acids. The CDR3 protein is CASSKKPVPQGPGELFF. For the CDR3, the DNA is TGTGCCAGCAGCAAAAAGCCCGTACCGCAGGGCCCCGGGGAGCTGTTTTTT.

The genes are TRBV5-4 and TRBJ2-5; 7 bases align to TRBD2. Germline V CDR1 and CDR2: SGHNT, YYREEE (reference sequence). Trimming cost V 7 bases and J 2 bases; bases outside gene matches: 5. This CDR3 is 13 amino acids long. In nucleotides, the CDR3 is TGTGCCAGCGCGGGAGCGCGGCAAGAGACCCAGTACTTC. As protein: CASAGARQETQYF.

This chain links TRBV7-9 with TRBJ2-4; 12 bases are shared with TRBD2. Germline V gene sequence: CDR1 SEHNR, CDR2 FQNEAQ (reference sequence). CDR3 length equals 16 residues. With V trimmed by 1 base and J by 9 bases, 7 bases remained unmatched. The CDR3 DNA reads as TGTGCCAGCAGCTTAGACGCTAGCGGGAGGGTTGGCATTCAGTACTTC. Translating gives CASSLDASGRVGIQYF.

V usage is TRBV4-3 and J usage is TRBJ1-1; weak D call: TRBD1 (6 bases). V was clipped by 0 bases and J by 1 base, with 12 bases between them. Germline V gene sequence: CDR1 LGHNA, CDR2 YSLEER. The CDR3 runs to 16 residues. The CDR3 nucleotides are TGCGCCAGCAGCCAAGATCTTTACAGGGAGAACACTGAAGCTTTCTTT. Its translation: CASSQDLYRENTEAFF.

This rearrangement joins TRBV4-2 to TRBJ2-3; 13 bases fit TRBD2. The CDR3 spans 20 residues. After removal of 0 bases from V and 2 bases from J, the junction contained 11 bases not matched to a gene. Germline V gene sequence: CDR1 LGHNA, CDR2 YNFKEQ. The CDR3 protein is CASSQEVLAGGLYSTDTQYF. The CDR3 nucleotides are TGTGCCAGCAGCCAAGAAGTACTAGCGGGGGGGCTGTACTCCACAGATACGCAGTATTTT.

The CDR3 nucleotides are TGCGCCAGCAGCCAAGAGTGGACAGGCAACACTGAAGCTTTCTTT. The encoded protein is CASSQEWTGNTEAFF. The chain couples TRBV4-1 to TRBJ1-1, with 7 bases lining up with TRBD1. The CDR3 extends over 15 amino acids. Germline assignment: CDR1 MGHRA and CDR2 YSYEKL. Unmatched junction bases numbered 3, after V lost 0 bases and J lost 2 bases.

The V gene is TRBV30, the J gene TRBJ2-7; TRBD2 aligns across 12 bases. CDR3 length: 15 amino acids. Germline V lookup: CDR1 GTSNPN, CDR2 SVGIG (reference sequence). Germline trimming cut 2 bases from V and 5 bases from J; bases unmatched to any gene: 7. The CDR3 DNA is TGTGCCTGGAGTACGAAACTAGCGGGAGGTGACGAGCAGTACTTC. This translates into CAWSTKLAGGDEQYF.

J is TRBJ2-5 and V is TRBV7-2; D possibly corresponds to TRBD2 (7 bases). The CDR3 contains 14 residues. Germline lookup yields CDR1 SGHTA and CDR2 FQGNSA. V was pared by 4 bases and J by 5 bases, with 14 bases between. The CDR3 sequence: CASSSRRGGETQYF. DNA of the CDR3: TGTGCCAGCAGCTCCAGGAGGGGGGGGGAGACCCAGTACTTC.

V gene TRBV7-8 combines with J gene TRBJ1-3; maybe TRBD1 (6 bases). CDR1 and CDR2 (germline): SGHVS, FQNEAQ. Deletions cut 5 bases from V and 4 bases from J, with 15 bases between. This CDR3 is built from 15 residues. The CDR3 region is CASSPTQGRGNTIYF. The CDR3, as DNA: TGTGCCAGCAGCCCGACGCAGGGGCGAGGAAACACCATATATTTT.

The chain uses TRBV2 and TRBJ2-2; 7 bases match TRBD2. Trimming removed 8 bases from V and 0 bases from J; junction bases left unmatched: 0. CDR3 length equals 13 residues. The V gene's germline CDR1 is SNHLY and CDR2 FYNNEI. CDR3 sequence (DNA): TGTGCCAGCGGGGGGGCGAACACCGGGGAGCTGTTTTTT. Protein product: CASGGANTGELFF. The full variable domain, its missing parts supplied by reference TRBV2 and TRBJ2-2, is EPEVTQTPSHQVTQMGQEVILRCVPISNHLYFYWYRQILGQKVEFLVSFYNNEISEKSEIFDDQFSVERPDGSNFTLKIRSTKLEDSAMYFCASGGANTGELFFGEGSRLTVL.

The genes are TRBV19 and TRBJ1-1; 11 bases are shared with TRBD1. The CDR3 has 15 amino acids. Per germline, CDR1 LNHDA and CDR2 SQIVND (reference sequence). The J segment lost 5 bases and the V segment lost 5 bases, leaving 7 bases of the junction unmatched. The CDR3 is CASSQGQGGKTEAFF. The CDR3 DNA reads as TGTGCCAGTAGTCAGGGACAGGGGGGAAAAACTGAAGCTTTCTTT. The whole variable domain, filled in from reference TRBV19 and TRBJ1-1, reads DGGITQSPKYLFRKEGQNVTLSCEQNLNHDAMYWYRQDPGQGLRLIYYSQIVNDFQKGDIAEGYSVSREKKESFPLTVTSAQKNPTAFYLCASSQGQGGKTEAFFGQGTRLTVV.

The CDR3 spells CATLAGGYEQYF. The CDR3 nucleotides are TGTGCCACCCTAGCGGGAGGCTACGAGCAGTACTTC. This rearrangement joins TRBV6-1 to TRBJ2-7, with 11 bases matching TRBD2. The CDR3 sequence is 12 residues long. CDR1 MNHNS and CDR2 SASEGT come from the germline V gene. After removal of 10 bases from V and 3 bases from J, the junction contained 2 bases not matched to a gene.

J is TRBJ1-5 and V is TRBV30, with D unresolved. The CDR3 sequence is 13 residues long. The germline CDR1 and CDR2 sequences are GTSNPN and SVGIG (reference sequence). V was cut by 5 bases and J by 4 bases, with 12 bases left in between. The DNA of the CDR3 is TGTGCCTGGTCAGCCCGGACTAATCAGCCCCAGCATTTT. Translated: CAWSARTNQPQHF.

This chain connects TRBV7-6 to TRBJ1-5; TRBD1 matches 7 bases. Per germline, CDR1 SGHVS and CDR2 FNYEAQ. This CDR3 comprises 14 residues. Germline trimming cut 5 bases from V and 3 bases from J; bases unmatched to any gene: 4. CDR3 sequence reads: CASSQGGNNQPQHF. CDR3 nucleotide sequence: TGTGCCAGCAGCCAGGGGGGAAACAATCAGCCCCAGCATTTT.